Shown below are 17 T cell receptor beta chains from a single sample sequenced in a study of immune evolution from preneoplasia to lung adenocarcinoma. This table comes from immunoSEQ multiplex PCR, and its TCRdb copy is limited to in-frame clones, with some not included. The table has 20,000 to 25,000 clones, roughly 75% seen once. The sequenced material came from FFPE invasive lung adenocarcinoma tissue. These receptors all come from a person in their sixties with lung adenocarcinoma.

This sequence joins TRBV5-6 and TRBJ2-1; a weak D match, TRBD2 (6 bases). The V gene's germline CDR1 is SGHDT and CDR2 YYEEEE. The CDR3 sequence is 17 residues long. V was trimmed by 4 bases and J by 4 bases, leaving 21 bases between them. CDR3 nucleotide sequence: TGTGCCAGCAGCCCTCGCGCTCGGGAGCTAGCTTACAATGAGCAGTTCTTC. This encodes CASSPRARELAYNEQFF.

The CDR3 DNA is TGTGCTAGTGGCCCGGGGACCCTAGGTCGGGGGACCCAGTACTTC. Protein sequence: CASGPGTLGRGTQYF. The rearrangement uses TRBV12-5 and TRBJ2-5; D might be TRBD1 or TRBD2, each matching 5 bases. CDR3 size: 15 residues. Per the germline V gene, CDR1 is LGHNT and CDR2 is FRNRAP. Trimming left V 6 bases short and J 7 bases short, with 21 bases between.

The V call is TRBV2, the J call TRBJ1-5; 8 nucleotides line up with TRBD1. The DNA end favors TRBJ2-3, so the J call may be wrong. This CDR3 has 15 residues. Germline V lookup: CDR1 SNHLY, CDR2 FYNNEI. The CDR3 bases are TGTGCCAGCAGTATCTCCGGACAGGGTCATCAGCCCCAGTATTTT. Translated: CASSISGQGHQPQYF.

This chain joins TRBV9 and TRBJ1-3, with 8 bases that match TRBD1. J was trimmed by 6 bases and V by 4 bases; bases with no gene match: 12. This CDR3 region has 16 residues. CDR1 and CDR2 from the germline V gene are SGDLS and YYNGEE. CDR3 sequence (DNA): TGTGCCAGCAGCAATAACGGACAGGGTGCTGAAAACACCATATATTTT. Translating it yields CASSNNGQGAENTIYF.

The rearrangement joins TRBV19 to TRBJ2-2, with 10 bases that match TRBD2. The CDR3 consists of 17 residues. Germline V gene data show CDR1 as LNHDA and CDR2 as SQIVND (reference sequence). The V segment lost 7 bases and the J segment 5 bases; nucleotides outside the gene matches: 13. In DNA form, the CDR3 reads TGTGCCAGTACACGGGCTAGCGGGAGAGTAGGAACCGGGGAGCTGTTTTTT. Its protein product is CASTRASGRVGTGELFF.

This chain links TRBV5-1 with TRBJ1-2, with D maybe TRBD1 (5 bases). This CDR3 spans 15 amino acids. Germline V gene sequence: CDR1 SGHRS, CDR2 YFSETQ. With 0 bases removed from V and 4 bases from J, the gap between germline ends came to 13 bases. CDR3 residues: CASSLAQGRAYGYTF. As DNA, the CDR3 is TGCGCCAGCAGCTTGGCCCAGGGCAGGGCCTATGGCTACACCTTC.

This clone is a singleton in its sample. V gene TRBV10-1 combines with J gene TRBJ2-7; 10 nucleotides align to TRBD1. Trimming took 6 bases from V and 3 from J; bases not matched to a gene: 2. This CDR3 has 13 amino acids. Looked up from germline, CDR1 is WNHNN and CDR2 is SYGVQD (reference sequence). The DNA for the CDR3 is TGCGCCAGCAGCAGGGACAGGGGCTACGAGCAGTACTTC. Residues: CASSRDRGYEQYF.

The rearrangement links TRBV15 to TRBJ2-1; D gene unclear. Deletions cut 0 bases from V and 5 bases from J, with 17 bases between. The V gene's germline CDR1 is LNHNV and CDR2 YYDKDF (reference sequence). The CDR3 runs to 17 residues. CDR3 amino acids: CATSRDPSSTRNNEQFF. Written as DNA, the CDR3 is TGTGCCACCAGCAGAGATCCGTCCTCAACCCGAAACAATGAGCAGTTCTTC.

The V gene is TRBV2, the J gene TRBJ2-3; 7 bases match TRBD1. V shed 6 bases, J shed 0 bases, and the junction held 6 bases outside the gene matches. This CDR3 is 15 amino acids long. CDR1 is SNHLY, CDR2 FYNNEI, per germline. The CDR3 spells CASSATGISTDTQYF. Here the CDR3 DNA reads TGTGCCAGCAGCGCGACAGGGATTAGCACAGATACGCAGTATTTT. The full variable domain, in which reference TRBV2 and TRBJ2-3 provide the parts outside the CDR3, is EPEVTQTPSHQVTQMGQEVILRCVPISNHLYFYWYRQILGQKVEFLVSFYNNEISEKSEIFDDQFSVERPDGSNFTLKIRSTKLEDSAMYFCASSATGISTDTQYFGPGTRLTVL.

This clone was counted only a few times. The chain combines TRBV27 with TRBJ2-1, with D perhaps TRBD2 (5 bases). The CDR3 has 14 residues. Germline values: CDR1 MNHEY, CDR2 SMNVEV (reference sequence). V lost 3 bases and J 2 bases, leaving 8 bases between the germline ends. CDR3 sequence reads: CASSFSGTYNEQFF. CDR3 in DNA: TGTGCCAGCAGTTTCAGCGGTACCTACAATGAGCAGTTCTTC.

The rearrangement links TRBV28 to TRBJ2-4; 12 positions match TRBD1. The CDR3 extends over 14 amino acids. Looked up from germline, CDR1 is MDHEN and CDR2 is SYDVKM. V gave up 6 bases and J gave up 8 bases; unmatched junction bases: 5. CDR3 DNA: TGTGCCAGCAGACCGGGACAGGGGGCTTACATTCAGTACTTC. Its protein product is CASRPGQGAYIQYF.

The chain carries TRBV18 and TRBJ2-7, with no clear D. Germline-derived CDR1 and CDR2 are KGHSH and LQKENI. The ends were cut back, 0 bases at V and 0 bases at J, with 3 bases in the middle. This CDR3 comprises 13 residues. CDR3 in amino acids: CASSPPFSYEQYF. CDR3 bases: TGTGCCAGCTCACCACCCTTCTCCTACGAGCAGTACTTC.

The V and J genes are TRBV6-1 and TRBJ2-7, with 7 bases fitting TRBD2. The junction had 6 bases not matched to a gene; V was cut back by 1 base and J by 6 bases. The germline CDR1 and CDR2 sequences are MNHNS and SASEGT. The CDR3 runs to 14 residues. Written as DNA, the CDR3 is TGTGCCAGCAGTGAAGGAGGGAGGGCCGGCGAGCAGTACTTC. The encoded protein is CASSEGGRAGEQYF.

The chain has TRBV11-3 and TRBJ2-5; 7 bases fit TRBD1. The CDR3 runs to 15 residues. Looked up from germline, CDR1 is SGHNT and CDR2 is YENEEA. V lost 1 base to trimming and J lost 4 bases; unmatched junction nucleotides: 6. CDR3 sequence (DNA): TGTGCCAGCAGCTTAGGACAGGGAAGAGGAGAGACCCAGTACTTC. Its protein is CASSLGQGRGETQYF.

V usage is TRBV18 and J usage is TRBJ2-6; 9 nucleotides match TRBD1. The CDR3 contains 17 residues. Germline V gene data show CDR1 as KGHSH and CDR2 as LQKENI. The V and J ends lost 3 bases and 6 bases, in that order; junction bases with no gene match: 9. CDR3 protein: CASSPGQGALEANVLTF. For the CDR3, the DNA is TGTGCCAGCTCACCGGGACAGGGTGCCCTCGAGGCCAACGTCCTGACTTTC.

Within the sample, this clone is medium-sized. The chain employs TRBV9 and TRBJ2-5, with a weak D call TRBD2 (6 bases). Germline V lookup: CDR1 SGDLS, CDR2 YYNGEE. Trimming stripped 1 base from V and 5 bases from J, with 15 bases between. This CDR3 contains 15 residues. The CDR3 region has the DNA TGTGCCAGCAGCGTACGAGGGAGCGGGTTTGAGACCCAGTACTTC. This translates into CASSVRGSGFETQYF. Variable domain in full (rest from reference TRBV9 and TRBJ2-5): DSGVTQTPKHLITATGQRVTLRCSPRSGDLSVYWYQQSLDQGLQFLIQYYNGEERAKGNILERFSAQQFPDLHSELNLSSLELGDSALYFCASSVRGSGFETQYFGPGTRLLVL.

The chain has TRBV25-1 and TRBJ2-1, with 11 nucleotides matching TRBD2. Germline CDR1 MGHDK, CDR2 SYGVNS. J lost 5 bases, V lost 1 base, and 7 bases had no gene match. CDR3 length equals 17 residues. The DNA of the CDR3 is TGTGCCAGCAGTGAATTCTTAGCGGGAGGGGAAAACAATGAGCAGTTCTTC. Residues: CASSEFLAGGENNEQFF.